The 20 T cell receptor beta chains reported below all come from one sample, sequenced in a study of beta chain features in type 1 diabetes. Sequenced material consisted of expressed TCRB transcripts (all of the isolated RNA was reverse transcribed). The data were produced by immunoSEQ multiplex PCR, yet TCRdb's version contains in-frame clones alone and is incomplete. The sample shows fewer than 550,000 clones, roughly an eighth of them seen only once. Sequencing was done on a sample of naive CD4+ T cells from blood. These receptors came from a woman between 18 and 29 years old in good health.

This clone was seen more than once but under ten times. The CDR3 here is CASSLRTGWPDTQYF. The CDR3 DNA reads as TGTGCCAGCAGCCTACGGACAGGGTGGCCCGATACGCAGTATTTT. The rearrangement links TRBV9 to TRBJ2-3; 8 bases line up with TRBD1. The CDR3 extends over 15 amino acids. V dropped 4 bases and J dropped 6; count of bases not matched to a gene: 10. Germline V gene data show CDR1 as SGDLS and CDR2 as YYNGEE.

In its sample, this clone was seen a few times. The chain carries TRBV14 and TRBJ2-1; TRBD2 aligns across 9 bases. The V gene's germline CDR1 is SGHDN and CDR2 FVKESK. CDR3 length: 15 residues. Trimming removed 0 bases from V and 7 bases from J; junction bases left unmatched: 4. For the CDR3, the DNA is TGTGCCAGCAGCCAAGATCTAGCGGGGTATAATGAGCAGTTCTTC. It codes for CASSQDLAGYNEQFF.

This rearrangement joins TRBV29-1 to TRBJ2-5; D remains ambiguous. Trimming took 0 bases from V and 5 from J, leaving 7 bases between them. This CDR3 region has 12 residues. CDR1 is SQVTM and CDR2 is ANQGSEA in the germline V gene. The DNA of the CDR3 is TGCAGCGTTGAAGAGCGGTGGGAGACCCAGTACTTC. Amino acids: CSVEERWETQYF.

The chain recombines TRBV9 with TRBJ2-3; perhaps D is TRBD1 or TRBD2 (5 bases each). The CDR3 is 16 residues long. Trimming removed 4 bases from V and 1 base from J, with 16 bases in between. Looked up from germline, CDR1 is SGDLS and CDR2 is YYNGEE. CDR3 in DNA: TGTGCCAGCAGCCCTCTATCGGGGCCCCGCACAGATACGCAGTATTTT. Amino acids: CASSPLSGPRTDTQYF.

The chain employs TRBV7-2 and TRBJ2-1; D is ambiguous. Between the trimmed V and J ends, which lost 3 bases and 8 bases, there was a span of 11 bases. This CDR3 region has 13 residues. Germline V gene lookup returns CDR1 SGHTA and CDR2 FQGNSA. The CDR3, as DNA: TGTGCCAGCAGCTTCCAGGACCCCGATGAGCAGTTCTTC. Residues: CASSFQDPDEQFF.

This clone occurred a few times. This chain links TRBV9 with TRBJ2-1, with 8 nucleotides matching TRBD2. Germline CDR1 SGDLS, CDR2 YYNGEE. CDR3 length equals 14 residues. J was trimmed by 10 bases and V by 2 bases; bases with no gene match: 8. CDR3 loop: CASSVNEAGVEQFF. The CDR3 DNA reads as TGTGCCAGCAGCGTCAACGAAGCGGGAGTGGAGCAGTTCTTC.

V gene TRBV5-4 combines with J gene TRBJ2-7; 11 positions match TRBD2. J lost 3 bases, V lost 3 bases, and 5 bases had no gene match. Germline loops: CDR1 SGHNT, CDR2 YYREEE (reference sequence). This CDR3 is 15 amino acids long. The CDR3 reads CASSSSGTSGYEQYF. CDR3 sequence (DNA): TGTGCCAGCAGCTCATCCGGGACTAGCGGCTACGAGCAGTACTTC.

The rearrangement joins TRBV4-1 to TRBJ2-4, with D perhaps TRBD1 or TRBD2 (5 bases each). Trimming left V 2 bases short and J 8 bases short, with 13 bases between. This CDR3 region has 14 residues. In germline, CDR1 is MGHRA, CDR2 YSYEKL. CDR3 DNA: TGCGCCAGCAGCCAATCGGGACCTGTGGACATTCAGTACTTC. As protein: CASSQSGPVDIQYF.

Note on this clone: Its ends do not fully match the called genes, so a read error is possible. The rearrangement joins TRBV7-9 to TRBJ1-5; TRBD1 might be the D (6 bases). In germline, CDR1 is SEHNR, CDR2 FQNEAQ (reference sequence). The CDR3 loop spans 13 amino acids. The CDR3 is CASSRGGAARRIF. CDR3 in DNA: TGTGCCAGCAGCCGCGGGGGCGCAGCACGAAGGATTTTT.

This clone was detected a few times. The rearrangement uses TRBV10-3 and TRBJ2-5; D is undetermined. The V end lost 7 bases, the J end lost 0 bases, and 6 bases lay between the germline ends. The CDR3 spans 12 residues. CDR1 and CDR2 (germline): ENHRY, SYGVKD. In DNA form, the CDR3 reads TGTGCCATCAAGGGCAACCAAGAGACCCAGTACTTC. Protein sequence: CAIKGNQETQYF.

V is TRBV7-9 and J is TRBJ2-5, with D perhaps assigned TRBD1 or TRBD2 (5 bases each). The CDR3 is 17 amino acids. V lost 4 bases, J lost 4 bases, and 22 bases lay in between. Germline V gene lookup returns CDR1 SEHNR and CDR2 FQNEAQ (reference sequence). The CDR3, as DNA: TGTGCCAGCAGCTCCCCACCCGGCCGGGGAAGGGGAGAGACCCAGTACTTC. Encoded protein: CASSSPPGRGRGETQYF.

This clone has just a few counts. The genes are TRBV11-1 and TRBJ2-6, with D uncertain. Deletions cut 4 bases from V and 2 bases from J, with 12 bases between. The CDR3 is made up of 16 amino acids. Germline CDR1 is SGHAT and CDR2 is FQDESV (reference sequence). CDR3 sequence (DNA): TGTGCCAGCAGCTGGCCCTTGGGGACTGGGGCCAACGTCCTGACTTTC. Translation gives CASSWPLGTGANVLTF.

The V and J genes are TRBV7-2 and TRBJ1-2; D is unclear. Per germline, CDR1 SGHTA and CDR2 FQGNSA. The CDR3 is 15 residues long. V shed 1 base and J shed 6 bases, with 15 bases lying between them. Here the CDR3 reads CASSLGRTLDHGYTF. The CDR3 DNA reads as TGTGCCAGCAGCTTAGGGCGGACGTTGGATCATGGCTACACCTTC. The full variable domain, completed using reference TRBV7-2 and TRBJ1-2, is GAGVSQSPSNKVTEKGKDVELRCDPISGHTALYWYRQSLGQGLEFLIYFQGNSAPDKSGLPSDRFSAERTGGSVSTLTIQRTQQEDSAVYLCASSLGRTLDHGYTFGSGTRLTVV.

The J gene is TRBJ2-7, the V gene TRBV6-5, with 7 bases lining up with TRBD2. With V trimmed by 0 bases and J by 3 bases, 2 bases remained unmatched. Germline loops: CDR1 MNHEY, CDR2 SVGAGI. The CDR3 loop spans 14 amino acids. CDR3 sequence reads: CASSYSGTNYEQYF. In DNA, the CDR3 is TGTGCCAGCAGTTACTCTGGGACTAACTACGAGCAGTACTTC.

This chain uses TRBV5-1 with TRBJ2-2, with no clear D. The CDR3 is 17 residues long. Germline lookup yields CDR1 SGHRS and CDR2 YFSETQ. V shed 4 bases and J shed 8 bases, with 24 bases lying between them. The DNA of the CDR3 is TGCGCCAGCAGCCCGCTCCTTGTGTCGTCTTTCTCGGGGGAGCTGTTTTTT. Translated: CASSPLLVSSFSGELFF.

A few counts support this clone. V and J are TRBV27 and TRBJ2-5, with TRBD1 matching 7 bases. Unmatched junction bases numbered 6, after V lost 7 bases and J lost 4 bases. Germline V gene sequence: CDR1 MNHEY, CDR2 SMNVEV (reference sequence). The CDR3 has 13 residues. The CDR3 spells CASKMTGLETQYF. CDR3 sequence (DNA): TGTGCCAGCAAAATGACAGGGCTAGAGACCCAGTACTTC.

V gene TRBV7-2 combines with J gene TRBJ2-1; D gene unclear. Germline V gene data show CDR1 as SGHTA and CDR2 as FQGNSA. Trimming pared 0 bases from V and 3 bases from J, leaving 9 bases between. The CDR3 extends over 15 amino acids. CDR3 DNA sequence: TGTGCCAGCAGCTTAGCTTACAGTAACTACAATGAGCAGTTCTTC. Translation: CASSLAYSNYNEQFF. Supplemented by reference TRBV7-2 and TRBJ2-1, the full variable domain reads GAGVSQSPSNKVTEKGKDVELRCDPISGHTALYWYRQSLGQGLEFLIYFQGNSAPDKSGLPSDRFSAERTGGSVSTLTIQRTQQEDSAVYLCASSLAYSNYNEQFFGPGTRLTVL.

The V call is TRBV19, the J call TRBJ2-5, with 11 positions matching TRBD2. J gave up 5 bases and V 3 bases, and 14 bases lay outside the gene matches. CDR3 length equals 18 residues. The germline CDR1 and CDR2 sequences are LNHDA and SQIVND (reference sequence). DNA for the CDR3: TGTGCCAGTAGTATGGGGCTAACTAGCGGGGGAGCCCCGGAGACCCAGTACTTC. Protein product: CASSMGLTSGGAPETQYF.

A remark on this clone: Other DNA sequences in the sample encode the same CDR3. This sequence joins TRBV5-1 and TRBJ2-5; either TRBD1 or TRBD2 may supply D (5 bases each). The CDR3 extends over 14 amino acids. The V gene lost 0 bases and the J gene lost 5 bases, with 11 bases spanning the gap. CDR1 is SGHRS, CDR2 YFSETQ, per germline. CDR3 sequence reads: CASSLGGVGETQYF. CDR3 DNA sequence: TGCGCCAGCAGCTTGGGAGGGGTCGGGGAGACCCAGTACTTC. The full variable domain, rest sourced from reference TRBV5-1 and TRBJ2-5, is KAGVTQTPRYLIKTRGQQVTLSCSPISGHRSVSWYQQTPGQGLQFLFEYFSETQRNKGNFPGRFSGRQFSNSRSEMNVSTLELGDSALYLCASSLGGVGETQYFGPGTRLLVL.

On this clone itself: Other DNA sequences in this specimen translate into the identical CDR3. This sequence joins TRBV7-3 and TRBJ2-1, with D tentatively TRBD2 (5 bases). V was pared by 5 bases and J by 0 bases, with 8 bases between. CDR3 length: 14 residues. The germline V gene has CDR1 SGHTA and CDR2 FQGTGA. The CDR3 nucleotides are TGTGCCAGCAGCCCGGGAAGCTCCTACAATGAGCAGTTCTTC. Translated, it gives CASSPGSSYNEQFF.